These 32 T cell receptor beta chains share one sample of origin, sequenced in a study of blood T cell repertoires in COVID-19. The assay was immunoSEQ multiplex PCR, and TCRdb's table has in-frame clones only and misses some. The profile shows 140,000 to 150,000 clones, roughly 76% of them singletons. The sequencing sample was made of peripheral blood. The receptors shown here come from a human donor with acute or convalescent COVID-19. The donor label of this sample is uncertain.

J is TRBJ2-7 and V is TRBV6-5; D is undetermined. Germline CDR1 and CDR2: MNHEY and SVGAGI. The CDR3 runs 15 residues. Between the trimmed V and J ends, which lost 5 bases and 2 bases, there was a span of 16 bases. In DNA form, the CDR3 reads TGTGCCAGCAGTAGTGGGCCCCGCGTTGCCTACGAGCAGTACTTC. Translated, it gives CASSSGPRVAYEQYF.

The V gene is TRBV6-5, the J gene TRBJ2-7; TRBD2 is a possible D gene (5 bases). V was clipped by 5 bases and J by 4 bases, with 6 bases between them. CDR3 size: 11 residues. Germline V gene data show CDR1 as MNHEY and CDR2 as SVGAGI. Here the CDR3 reads CASSTGYEQYF. The DNA of the CDR3 is TGTGCCAGCAGTACGGGGTACGAGCAGTACTTC.

The CDR3 sequence: CASSPLRLAGAYSKGVNEQFF. The CDR3 DNA is TGTGCCAGCAGCCCACTCCGACTAGCGGGGGCCTACTCGAAAGGTGTGAATGAGCAGTTCTTC. The chain joins TRBV7-8 to TRBJ2-1; TRBD2 agrees at 12 bases. This CDR3 spans 21 amino acids. Trimming cost V 5 bases and J 7 bases; bases outside gene matches: 24. The V gene's germline CDR1 is SGHVS and CDR2 FQNEAQ.

V gene TRBV5-1 combines with J gene TRBJ1-1, with TRBD1 matching over 10 bases. Germline CDR1 SGHRS, CDR2 YFSETQ. The V and J ends lost 0 bases and 4 bases, in that order; junction bases with no gene match: 6. The CDR3 has 16 residues. CDR3 amino acids: CASSLAPTGGGTEAFF. As DNA, the CDR3 is TGCGCCAGCAGCTTGGCCCCGACAGGGGGCGGCACTGAAGCTTTCTTT.

The chain couples TRBV4-2 to TRBJ1-1; TRBD1 matches at 10 bases. Germline-derived CDR1 and CDR2 are LGHNA and YNFKEQ. The CDR3 loop spans 15 amino acids. J was trimmed by 10 bases and V by 0 bases; bases with no gene match: 8. In DNA form, the CDR3 reads TGTGCCAGCAGCCAAGAGGGCGGACAGGGGGATGGAGCTTTCTTT. This translates into CASSQEGGQGDGAFF.

V gene TRBV6-5 combines with J gene TRBJ2-7, with 7 bases fitting TRBD2. The J segment lost 6 bases and the V segment lost 4 bases, leaving 15 bases of the junction unmatched. Germline V gene sequence: CDR1 MNHEY, CDR2 SVGAGI. The CDR3 runs to 16 residues. The CDR3 coding sequence is TGTGCCAGCAGTTCCCCGGGCCGATTTAGCGGGCTCGAGCAGTACTTC. Residues: CASSSPGRFSGLEQYF.

Details on this clone: Other DNA sequences within the sample encode an identical CDR3. For the CDR3, the DNA is TGTGCCACCAGTGATTCTCAGGGAGGTAGTTATGGCTACACCTTC. The encoded protein is CATSDSQGGSYGYTF. This chain joins TRBV24-1 and TRBJ1-2; weak D call: TRBD1 (5 bases). Germline assignment: CDR1 KGHDR and CDR2 SFDVKD. V was trimmed by 2 bases and J by 5 bases, leaving 14 bases between them. The length of the CDR3 is 15 residues.

In its sample, this clone was seen a few times. The chain recombines TRBV30 with TRBJ1-5, with a tentative D call TRBD1 (5 bases). Per the germline V gene, CDR1 is GTSNPN and CDR2 is SVGIG (reference sequence). The CDR3 covers 15 residues. V was shortened by 2 bases and J by 1 base, with 12 bases between the two germline ends. The CDR3 DNA sequence: TGTGCCTGGAGTCAGGGTCATCGGAGCAATCAGCCCCAGCATTTT. It translates to CAWSQGHRSNQPQHF.

This clone was recorded only once. The chain uses TRBV5-4 and TRBJ2-1; D ambiguous. CDR1 is SGHNT and CDR2 is YYREEE in the germline V gene (reference sequence). This CDR3 has 16 residues. V lost 4 bases, J lost 2 bases, and 16 bases lay in between. CDR3 in amino acids: CASSDGSRRTYNEQFF. The DNA of the CDR3 is TGTGCCAGCAGCGACGGGTCACGACGAACCTACAATGAGCAGTTCTTC. Full variable domain (remainder filled in from reference TRBV5-4 and TRBJ2-1): ETGVTQSPTHLIKTRGQQVTLRCSSQSGHNTVSWYQQALGQGPQFIFQYYREEENGRGNFPPRFSGLQFPNYSSELNVNALELDDSALYLCASSDGSRRTYNEQFFGPGTRLTVL.

This chain connects TRBV2 to TRBJ1-2, with D possibly matching TRBD1 (5 bases). V lost 3 bases, J lost 3 bases, and 8 bases lay in between. The CDR3 is 13 residues long. The V gene's germline CDR1 is SNHLY and CDR2 FYNNEI. DNA of the CDR3: TGTGCCAGCAGTGATCGCAGGGACTATGGCTACACCTTC. Translating gives CASSDRRDYGYTF.

J is TRBJ1-2 and V is TRBV4-1, with a possible D match to TRBD1 (5 bases). With 0 bases removed from V and 4 bases from J, the gap between germline ends came to 18 bases. Germline CDR1 MGHRA, CDR2 YSYEKL. The CDR3 has 17 amino acids. The DNA for the CDR3 is TGCGCCAGCAGCCAAGATCACTCCCCCGGGGGTGGCTATGGCTACACCTTC. Its translation is CASSQDHSPGGGYGYTF.

This chain joins TRBV20-1 and TRBJ1-2, with D perhaps TRBD1 (5 bases). The germline V gene has CDR1 DFQATT and CDR2 SNEGSKA (reference sequence). Trimming shortened V by 7 bases and J by 8 bases, and 14 bases separated the two germline ends. CDR3 length: 11 residues. This CDR3 reads CSGTGSVGYTF. The CDR3 DNA reads as TGCAGTGGCACAGGTTCCGTAGGCTACACCTTC.

This clone occurred a few times. J is TRBJ2-2 and V is TRBV5-6; 9 positions match TRBD1. The CDR3 is made up of 13 amino acids. Germline V lookup: CDR1 SGHDT, CDR2 YYEEEE. The V gene end was trimmed by 4 bases and the J gene end by 10 bases; junction bases not matched to a gene: 5. The CDR3: CASSPGTGMELFF. Here the CDR3 DNA reads TGTGCCAGCAGCCCTGGGACAGGGATGGAGCTGTTTTTT.

This chain uses TRBV29-1 with TRBJ1-2; TRBD1 agrees at 11 bases. Germline CDR1 is SQVTM and CDR2 is ANQGSEA. The ends lost 7 bases at V and 2 bases at J; junction bases unmatched: 3. CDR3 length: 13 amino acids. The CDR3 sequence is CSAGTGGNYGYTF. Written as DNA, the CDR3 is TGCAGCGCCGGGACAGGGGGAAACTATGGCTACACCTTC.

The chain carries TRBV6-5 and TRBJ1-1; 8 bases align to TRBD1. The CDR3 runs to 11 residues. CDR1 is MNHEY, CDR2 SVGAGI, per germline. V shed 4 bases, J shed 10 bases, and the junction held 2 bases outside the gene matches. The CDR3 region has the DNA TGTGCCAGCAGTTCGACAGGGGTAGCTTTCTTT. This sequence encodes CASSSTGVAFF.

The rearrangement uses TRBV10-3 and TRBJ2-1; TRBD2 aligns across 12 bases. The V gene's germline CDR1 is ENHRY and CDR2 SYGVKD. The CDR3 is made up of 17 amino acids. V trimming: 0 bases; J trimming: 8 bases; junction bases outside the gene matches: 8. As DNA, the CDR3 is TGTGCCATCAGTGAGTCTCATTCTAGCGGGGGGGCCGATGAGCAGTTCTTC. It yields the protein CAISESHSSGGADEQFF.

This clone has more than one count but fewer than ten. The J gene is TRBJ1-5, the V gene TRBV21-1. TRBV21-1 is labeled a pseudogene. CDR3 length equals 10 residues. CDR3 sequence (DNA): TGTGCCACCGTGAGGTGGCCCCAGCATTTT. Translation: CATVRWPQHF.

The chain couples TRBV27 to TRBJ1-1; D not certain. V dropped 1 base and J dropped 1 base, with 7 bases sitting between them. The CDR3 loop spans 14 amino acids. Per germline, CDR1 MNHEY and CDR2 SMNVEV (reference sequence). The CDR3 region is CASSLWATNTEAFF. CDR3 DNA sequence: TGTGCCAGCAGTTTATGGGCAACGAACACTGAAGCTTTCTTT.

J is TRBJ1-5 and V is TRBV12-5, with 9 bases fitting TRBD1. The V gene's germline CDR1 is LGHNT and CDR2 FRNRAP. Trimming cost V 6 bases and J 6 bases; bases outside gene matches: 9. This CDR3 spans 15 amino acids. In DNA form, the CDR3 reads TGTGCTAGTGGCCGGGGACAGGGCGACGGTCAGCCCCAGCATTTT. Its translation: CASGRGQGDGQPQHF. Together with reference TRBV12-5 and TRBJ1-5, the CDR3 gives the full variable domain: DARVTQTPRHKVTEMGQEVTMRCQPILGHNTVFWYRQTMMQGLELLAYFRNRAPLDDSGMPKDRFSAEMPDATLATLKIQPSEPRDSAVYFCASGRGQGDGQPQHFGDGTRLSIL.

This clone has only a few counts. The chain couples TRBV11-2 to TRBJ1-5; 7 positions agree with TRBD1. The germline gives CDR1 SGHAT, CDR2 FQNNGV. This CDR3 contains 13 residues. V was pared by 5 bases and J by 4 bases, with 2 bases of the junction left unmatched. CDR3: CASSPGQNQPQHF. In DNA, the CDR3 is TGTGCCAGCAGCCCGGGACAGAATCAGCCCCAGCATTTT.

In its sample, this clone was seen once. This rearrangement joins TRBV19 to TRBJ1-1; 10 nucleotides agree with TRBD1. The trim removed 7 bases at V and 2 bases at J, leaving 4 bases unmatched. The CDR3 spans 14 residues. Germline V gene sequence: CDR1 LNHDA, CDR2 SQIVND (reference sequence). DNA of the CDR3: TGTGCCAGTATAGGACAGGGGGGAAACACTGAAGCTTTCTTT. This codes for CASIGQGGNTEAFF.

This chain uses TRBV9 with TRBJ1-6; D not certain. This CDR3 comprises 14 residues. Germline V gene sequence: CDR1 SGDLS, CDR2 YYNGEE. The V and J ends lost 3 bases and 0 bases respectively, with 4 bases between them. The DNA of the CDR3 is TGTGCCAGCAGCGCGAGCTCCTATAATTCACCCCTCCACTTT. Translating gives CASSASSYNSPLHF.

The chain carries TRBV6-5 and TRBJ2-4; the D gene is possibly TRBD1 (6 bases). Trimming took off 0 bases at V and 15 bases at J, with 18 bases between the two ends. Germline-derived CDR1 and CDR2 are MNHEY and SVGAGI. The length of the CDR3 is 14 residues. In nucleotides, the CDR3 is TGTGCCAGCAGTTACTCGGGGGACACCCTGCCTAGGTACTTC. Its protein product is CASSYSGDTLPRYF.

The rearrangement links TRBV2 to TRBJ2-2; 10 bases line up with TRBD1. This CDR3 has 14 residues. V lost 6 bases, J lost 5 bases, and 3 bases stayed unmatched. CDR1 SNHLY and CDR2 FYNNEI come from the germline V gene. The CDR3 reads CASRGQGETGELFF. The CDR3 DNA reads as TGTGCCAGCAGAGGACAGGGGGAGACCGGGGAGCTGTTTTTT.

The chain couples TRBV5-1 to TRBJ1-5, with D perhaps matching TRBD1 (5 bases). Trimming stripped 4 bases from V and 5 bases from J, with 13 bases between. This CDR3 region has 14 residues. CDR1 SGHRS and CDR2 YFSETQ come from the germline V gene. The CDR3 nucleotides read TGCGCCAGCAGCCCGGACACGATAGATCAGCCCCAGCATTTT. Residues: CASSPDTIDQPQHF.

The J gene is TRBJ1-1, the V gene TRBV5-1, with D possibly matching TRBD1 (6 bases). The germline V and J ends were trimmed by 4 bases and 3 bases, with 22 bases remaining between them. This CDR3 has 17 residues. Germline V CDR1 and CDR2: SGHRS, YFSETQ. The CDR3 loop is CASSPEGVRGAHTEAFF. CDR3 nucleotide sequence: TGCGCCAGCAGCCCTGAGGGGGTGCGGGGGGCGCACACTGAAGCTTTCTTT. Based on the CDR3 plus reference TRBV5-1 and TRBJ1-1, the full variable domain is KAGVTQTPRYLIKTRGQQVTLSCSPISGHRSVSWYQQTPGQGLQFLFEYFSETQRNKGNFPGRFSGRQFSNSRSEMNVSTLELGDSALYLCASSPEGVRGAHTEAFFGQGTRLTVV.

V and J are TRBV12-3 or TRBV12-4 and TRBJ1-1; maybe TRBD1 (5 bases). The CDR3 spans 13 residues. V was trimmed by 7 bases and J by 1 base, leaving 10 bases between them. The CDR3 reads CASKRGENTEAFF. The CDR3 coding sequence is TGTGCCAGCAAACGGGGGGAGAACACTGAAGCTTTCTTT.

This clone occurred a few times. The V call is TRBV6-5, the J call TRBJ1-1, with 9 bases that match TRBD1. The CDR3 loop spans 14 amino acids. With 6 bases clipped from V and 4 bases from J, the junction kept 6 bases outside the gene matches. Germline V gene sequence: CDR1 MNHEY, CDR2 SVGAGI. This chain's CDR3 is CASSLTGGTTEAFF. CDR3 bases: TGTGCCAGCAGCTTGACAGGGGGTACCACTGAAGCTTTCTTT.

This clone was recorded a few times. V usage is TRBV19 and J usage is TRBJ1-1; D possibly corresponds to TRBD1 (6 bases). V was cut by 8 bases and J by 7 bases, with 17 bases left in between. CDR3 length: 13 amino acids. Germline CDR1 and CDR2: LNHDA and SQIVND (reference sequence). The CDR3 nucleotides read TGTGCCAGTCGCCCCACGACAGGAAATGAAGCTTTCTTT. It is translated as CASRPTTGNEAFF.

The chain combines TRBV6-5 with TRBJ1-2; 8 positions agree with TRBD1. The V segment lost 10 bases and the J segment 8 bases; nucleotides outside the gene matches: 15. Looked up from germline, CDR1 is MNHEY and CDR2 is SVGAGI. The CDR3 spans 14 residues. DNA for the CDR3: TGTGCCACCAGGGGGCAGGGAGGGCTAGGGGGCTACACCTTC. Amino acid sequence: CATRGQGGLGGYTF.

DNA for the CDR3: TGTGCCACCAGTGAGTATCAGGGATGGGAGCAGTTCTTC. Protein sequence: CATSEYQGWEQFF. The rearrangement uses TRBV24-1 and TRBJ2-1; D may be TRBD1 (5 bases). V lost 4 bases and J lost 10, with 13 bases in between. Germline V gene sequence: CDR1 KGHDR, CDR2 SFDVKD. The CDR3 spans 13 residues.

There are a few counts of this clone. The V gene is TRBV2, the J gene TRBJ2-7, with a tentative D call TRBD2 (6 bases). CDR1 is SNHLY, CDR2 FYNNEI, per germline. CDR3 length equals 15 residues. V lost 0 bases to trimming and J lost 0 bases, with 9 bases between them. CDR3 residues: CASSEARGPSYEQYV. CDR3 in DNA: TGTGCCAGCAGTGAAGCGCGGGGACCCTCCTACGAGCAGTACGTC.